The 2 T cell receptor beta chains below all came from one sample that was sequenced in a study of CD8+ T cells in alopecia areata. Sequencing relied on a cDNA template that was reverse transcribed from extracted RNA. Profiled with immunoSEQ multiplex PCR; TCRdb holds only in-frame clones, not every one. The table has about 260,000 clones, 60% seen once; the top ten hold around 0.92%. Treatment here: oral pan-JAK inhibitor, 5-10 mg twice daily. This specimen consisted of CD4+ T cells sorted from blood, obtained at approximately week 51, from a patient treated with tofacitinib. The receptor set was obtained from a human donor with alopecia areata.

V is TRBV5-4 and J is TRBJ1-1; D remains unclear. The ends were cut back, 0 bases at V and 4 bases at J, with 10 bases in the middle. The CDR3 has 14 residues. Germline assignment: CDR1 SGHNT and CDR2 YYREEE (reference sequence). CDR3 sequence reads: CASSLVGGSTEAFF. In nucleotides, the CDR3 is TGTGCCAGCAGCTTGGTGGGTGGTAGCACTGAAGCTTTCTTT.

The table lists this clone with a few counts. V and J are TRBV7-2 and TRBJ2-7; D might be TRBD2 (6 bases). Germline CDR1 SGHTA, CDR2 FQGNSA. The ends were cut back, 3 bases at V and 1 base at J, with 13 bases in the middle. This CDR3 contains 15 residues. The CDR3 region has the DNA TGTGCCAGCAGCTTGGACCCCGGGACTTCCTACGAGCAGTACTTC. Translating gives CASSLDPGTSYEQYF.